The following is a TCR beta chain sequence with its context. Antigen specificity is unknown. The data originate from a study of OX40 agonist ivuxolimab in advanced cancers. In the study overall: All patients had ivuxolimab intravenously every 2 weeks at 0.01 to 10 mg/kg. Those enrolled were 70% to 85% male, with a mean age of about 66 years and ages from roughly 23 to 80. Findings and limits, study-wide: Clonal expansion among partial responders at 0.1-3.0 mg/kg ranked near the lowest. On average, CD8+ T cells had more expanded clones than CD4+.

Clones were sequenced by immunoSEQ multiplex PCR, and TCRdb holds only the in-frame ones, with some missing. The sample contains about 52,000 clones, approximately 92% of which appear only once. V was clipped by 4 bases and J by 5 bases; unmatched bases: 28. Germline V lookup: CDR1 LGHNA, CDR2 YSLEER. The CDR3 has 22 residues. This TCR was recovered from an adult with an advanced solid tumor such as melanoma, head and neck, liver or kidney cancer. The sample here was CD4+ or CD8+ T cells sorted from blood, taken in a trial of the OX40 agonist ivuxolimab. The rearrangement links TRBV4-3 to TRBJ2-1, with 8 bases lining up with TRBD2. CDR3 protein: CASSRMPGSGSFLEIEDNEQFF. In DNA form, the CDR3 reads TGCGCCAGCAGCCGAATGCCTGGGAGCGGGAGTTTCCTCGAGATTGAAGACAATGAGCAGTTCTTC.